The TCR beta chain under discussion was sequenced for a study of OX40 agonist ivuxolimab in advanced cancers. Across the study: Across the patients, intravenous ivuxolimab was delivered every 2 weeks at 0.01 to 10 mg/kg. Enrollees could have had prior anti-PD-1, anti-PD-L1 or anti-CTLA-4 therapy, which 30% to 50% had received. Study observations and caveats: A proportion of nonresponders additionally exhibited low normalized T-cell clonal expansion.

The CDR3 is 16 residues long. Germline loops: CDR1 MNHEY, CDR2 SVGAGI. Trimming removed 2 bases at V and 6 bases at J, with 17 bases between. Produced via immunoSEQ multiplex PCR; TCRdb's table is partial and in-frame only. The sample gives approximately 70,000 clones, about 91% of which show up once; roughly 2.4% is in the top ten. The sample holds one count of this clone. What it binds is unknown. This clonotype was sampled from an adult with an advanced solid tumor such as melanoma, head and neck, liver or kidney cancer. Sequencing was performed on CD4+ or CD8+ T cells sorted from blood, taken in a trial of the OX40 agonist ivuxolimab. The chain uses TRBV6-5 and TRBJ2-1, with a possible D match to TRBD2 (7 bases). Written as DNA, the CDR3 is TGTGCCAGCAGTTACACGGGGGGCGGGAGCGCCAATGAGCAGTTCTTC. It encodes CASSYTGGGSANEQFF.